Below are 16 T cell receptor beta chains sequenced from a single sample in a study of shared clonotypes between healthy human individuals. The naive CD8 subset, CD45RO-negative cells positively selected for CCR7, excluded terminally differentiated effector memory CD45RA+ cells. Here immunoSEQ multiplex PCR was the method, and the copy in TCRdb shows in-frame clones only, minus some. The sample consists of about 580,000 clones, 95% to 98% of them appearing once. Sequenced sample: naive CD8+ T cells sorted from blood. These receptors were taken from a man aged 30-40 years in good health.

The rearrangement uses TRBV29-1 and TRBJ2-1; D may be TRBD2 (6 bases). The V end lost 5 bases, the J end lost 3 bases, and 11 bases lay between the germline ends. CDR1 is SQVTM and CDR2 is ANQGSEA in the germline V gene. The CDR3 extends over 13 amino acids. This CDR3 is CSVRDFNYNEQFF. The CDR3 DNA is TGCAGCGTTCGGGACTTCAACTACAATGAGCAGTTCTTC.

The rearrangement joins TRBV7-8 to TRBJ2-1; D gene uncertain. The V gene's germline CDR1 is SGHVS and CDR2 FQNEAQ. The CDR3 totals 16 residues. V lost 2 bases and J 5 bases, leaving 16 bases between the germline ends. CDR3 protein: CASSLRSGLSDNEQFF. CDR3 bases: TGTGCCAGCAGCTTACGAAGTGGTTTATCGGACAATGAGCAGTTCTTC.

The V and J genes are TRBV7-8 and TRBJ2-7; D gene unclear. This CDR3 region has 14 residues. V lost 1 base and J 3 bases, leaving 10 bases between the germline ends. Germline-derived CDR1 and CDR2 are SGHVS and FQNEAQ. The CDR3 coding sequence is TGTGCCAGCAGCTTAGATCGGTTGGGCTACGAGCAGTACTTC. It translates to CASSLDRLGYEQYF.

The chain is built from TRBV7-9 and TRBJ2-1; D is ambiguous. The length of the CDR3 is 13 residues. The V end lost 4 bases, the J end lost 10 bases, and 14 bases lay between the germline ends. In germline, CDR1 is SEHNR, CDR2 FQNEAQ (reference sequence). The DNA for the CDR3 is TGTGCCAGCAGCTCACCACTTCTAGGGGAGCAGTTCTTC. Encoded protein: CASSSPLLGEQFF.

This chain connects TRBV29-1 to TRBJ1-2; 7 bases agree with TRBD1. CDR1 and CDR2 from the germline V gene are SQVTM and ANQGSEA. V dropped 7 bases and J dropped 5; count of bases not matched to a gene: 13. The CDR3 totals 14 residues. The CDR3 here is CSAKGTAKRYGYTF. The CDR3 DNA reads TGCAGCGCTAAAGGGACAGCGAAGAGGTATGGCTACACCTTC.

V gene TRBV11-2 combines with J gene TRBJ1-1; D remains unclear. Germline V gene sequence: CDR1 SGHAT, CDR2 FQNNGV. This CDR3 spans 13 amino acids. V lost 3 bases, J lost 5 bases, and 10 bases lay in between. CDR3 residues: CASSFFLGTEAFF. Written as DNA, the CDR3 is TGTGCCAGCAGCTTCTTCCTAGGGACTGAAGCTTTCTTT.

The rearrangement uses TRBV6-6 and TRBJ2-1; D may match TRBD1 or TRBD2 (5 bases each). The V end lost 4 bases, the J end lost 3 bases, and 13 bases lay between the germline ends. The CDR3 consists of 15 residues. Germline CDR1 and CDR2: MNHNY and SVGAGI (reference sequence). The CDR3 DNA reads TGTGCCAGCAGTTTCCGGGACGGATTCTACAATGAGCAGTTCTTC. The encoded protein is CASSFRDGFYNEQFF.

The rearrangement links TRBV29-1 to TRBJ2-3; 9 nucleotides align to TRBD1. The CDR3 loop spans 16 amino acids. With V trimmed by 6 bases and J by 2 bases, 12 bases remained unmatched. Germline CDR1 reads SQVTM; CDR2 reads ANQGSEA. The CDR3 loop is CSVGGTGKGTTDTQYF. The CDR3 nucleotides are TGCAGCGTCGGCGGGACAGGGAAGGGAACCACAGATACGCAGTATTTT.

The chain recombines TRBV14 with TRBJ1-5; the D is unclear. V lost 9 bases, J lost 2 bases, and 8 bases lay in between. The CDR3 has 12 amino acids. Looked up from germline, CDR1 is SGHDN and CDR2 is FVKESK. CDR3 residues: CARYRGNQPQHF. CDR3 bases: TGTGCCAGGTATAGGGGCAATCAGCCCCAGCATTTT.

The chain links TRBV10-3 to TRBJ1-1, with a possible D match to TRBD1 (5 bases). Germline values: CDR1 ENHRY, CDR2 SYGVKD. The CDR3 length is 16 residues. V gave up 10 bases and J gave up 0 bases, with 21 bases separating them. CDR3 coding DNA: TGTGCCACATTTGACAGATTAAATTCCTTGAACACTGAAGCTTTCTTT. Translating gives CATFDRLNSLNTEAFF.

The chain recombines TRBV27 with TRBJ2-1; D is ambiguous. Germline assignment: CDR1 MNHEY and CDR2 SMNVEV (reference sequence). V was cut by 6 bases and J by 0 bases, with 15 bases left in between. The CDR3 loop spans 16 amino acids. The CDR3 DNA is TGTGCCAGCAGCCCCCATTTAGCCACCTCCTACAATGAGCAGTTCTTC. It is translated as CASSPHLATSYNEQFF.

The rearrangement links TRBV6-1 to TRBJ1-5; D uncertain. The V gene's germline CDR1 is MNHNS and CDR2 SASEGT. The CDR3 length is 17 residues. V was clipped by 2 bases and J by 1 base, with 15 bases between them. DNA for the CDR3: TGTGCCAGCAGTGAATATCGGGCGCGTGGGAGCAATCAGCCCCAGCATTTT. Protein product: CASSEYRARGSNQPQHF.

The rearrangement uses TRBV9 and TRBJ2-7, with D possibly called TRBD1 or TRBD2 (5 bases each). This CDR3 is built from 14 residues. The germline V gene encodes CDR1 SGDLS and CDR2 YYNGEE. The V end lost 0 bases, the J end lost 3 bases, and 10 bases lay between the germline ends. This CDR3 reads CASSVEQEVYEQYF. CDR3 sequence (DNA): TGTGCCAGCAGCGTAGAACAGGAGGTCTACGAGCAGTACTTC. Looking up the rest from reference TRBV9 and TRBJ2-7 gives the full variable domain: DSGVTQTPKHLITATGQRVTLRCSPRSGDLSVYWYQQSLDQGLQFLIQYYNGEERAKGNILERFSAQQFPDLHSELNLSSLELGDSALYFCASSVEQEVYEQYFGPGTRLTVT.

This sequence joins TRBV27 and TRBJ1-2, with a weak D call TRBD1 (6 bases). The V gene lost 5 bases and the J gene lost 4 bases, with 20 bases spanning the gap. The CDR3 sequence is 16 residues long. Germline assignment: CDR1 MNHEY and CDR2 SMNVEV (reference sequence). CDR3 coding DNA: TGTGCCAGCAGTCCCACCCGACAGGTACAGCTCTATGGCTACACCTTC. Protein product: CASSPTRQVQLYGYTF.

The CDR3 sequence: CSVERTEFQETQYF. The CDR3 DNA follows: TGCAGCGTTGAACGGACGGAGTTCCAAGAGACCCAGTACTTC. The chain combines TRBV29-1 with TRBJ2-5; D gene uncertain. The germline V gene encodes CDR1 SQVTM and CDR2 ANQGSEA. Trimming pared 2 bases from V and 1 base from J, leaving 11 bases between. The CDR3 spans 14 residues.

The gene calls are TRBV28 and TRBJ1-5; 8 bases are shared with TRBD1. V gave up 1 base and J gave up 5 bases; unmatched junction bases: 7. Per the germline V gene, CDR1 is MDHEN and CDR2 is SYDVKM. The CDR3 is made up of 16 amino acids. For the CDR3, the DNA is TGTGCCAGCAGTTTATTCAGGGGGCGACGGGATCAGCCCCAGCATTTT. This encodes CASSLFRGRRDQPQHF.